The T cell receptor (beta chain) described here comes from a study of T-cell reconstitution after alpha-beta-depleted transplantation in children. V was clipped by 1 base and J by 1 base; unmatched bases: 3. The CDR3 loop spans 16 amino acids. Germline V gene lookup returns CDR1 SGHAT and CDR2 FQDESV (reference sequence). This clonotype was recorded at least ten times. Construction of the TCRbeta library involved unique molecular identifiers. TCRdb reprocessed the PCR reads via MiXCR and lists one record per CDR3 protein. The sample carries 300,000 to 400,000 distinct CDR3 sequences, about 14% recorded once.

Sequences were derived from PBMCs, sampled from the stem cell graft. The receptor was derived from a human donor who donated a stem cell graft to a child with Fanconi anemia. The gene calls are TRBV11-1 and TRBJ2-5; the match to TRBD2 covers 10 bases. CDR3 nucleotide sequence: TGTGCCAGCAGCTTAGGGACTAGCGGAATCCAAGAGACCCAGTACTTC. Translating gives CASSLGTSGIQETQYF.